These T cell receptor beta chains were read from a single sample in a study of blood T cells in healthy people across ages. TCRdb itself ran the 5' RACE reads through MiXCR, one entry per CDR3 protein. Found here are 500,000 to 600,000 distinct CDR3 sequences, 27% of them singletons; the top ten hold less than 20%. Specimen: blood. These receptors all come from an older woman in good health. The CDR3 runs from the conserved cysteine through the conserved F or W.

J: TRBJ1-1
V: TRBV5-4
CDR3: CASRTRKGGTNTEAFF

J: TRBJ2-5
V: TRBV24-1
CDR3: CATGGGPQETQYF

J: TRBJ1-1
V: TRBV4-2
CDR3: CASSPRQGADTEAFF

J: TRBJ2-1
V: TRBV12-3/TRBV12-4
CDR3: CASSGGGVYNEQFF

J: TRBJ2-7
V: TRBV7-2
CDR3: CASSPRAGNEQYF

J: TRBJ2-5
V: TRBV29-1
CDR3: CSSSRGGKEQYF

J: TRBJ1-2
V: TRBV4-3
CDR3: CASSQEAGPYGYAF

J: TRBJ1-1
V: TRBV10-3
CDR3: CAISDVGTETEAFF

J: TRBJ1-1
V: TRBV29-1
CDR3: CSARTDMNTEAFF

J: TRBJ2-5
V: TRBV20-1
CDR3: CSARDLGSGQETQYF

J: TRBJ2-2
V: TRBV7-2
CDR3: CASRAGGGWSGELFF

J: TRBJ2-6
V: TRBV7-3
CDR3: CASSRDRATSSGANVLTF

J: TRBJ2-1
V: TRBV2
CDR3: CASSDLAGGLGNEQFF

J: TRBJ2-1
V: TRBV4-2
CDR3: CASSMRAGGPGNEQFF

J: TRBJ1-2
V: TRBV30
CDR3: CAWRRRELYGYTF

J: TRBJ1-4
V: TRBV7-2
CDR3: CASSFDRPNEKLFF

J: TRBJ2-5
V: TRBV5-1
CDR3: CASSLEGQRHQETQYF

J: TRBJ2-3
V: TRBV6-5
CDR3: CASSYSHTQYF

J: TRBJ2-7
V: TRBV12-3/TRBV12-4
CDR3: CASSFGAGGPYEQYF

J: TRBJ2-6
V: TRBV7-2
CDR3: CASSLVGQILSGANVLTF

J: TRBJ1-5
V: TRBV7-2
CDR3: CASSSGGGANQPQHF

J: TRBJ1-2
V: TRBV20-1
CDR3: CSALDTRLYGYTF

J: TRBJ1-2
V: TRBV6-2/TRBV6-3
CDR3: CASSQELYGYTF

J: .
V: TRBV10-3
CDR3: CAISPIIVGQGENEQFF

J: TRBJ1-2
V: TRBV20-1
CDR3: CSAAEGGRPGYTF

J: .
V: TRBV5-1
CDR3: CASSFSVGQKTYEQYF

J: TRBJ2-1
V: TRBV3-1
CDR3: CASSQGDTQPFF

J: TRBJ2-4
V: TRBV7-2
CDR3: CASSLSRGRVTKNIQYF

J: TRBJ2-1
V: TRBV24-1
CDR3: CATSDVGGTNNEQFF